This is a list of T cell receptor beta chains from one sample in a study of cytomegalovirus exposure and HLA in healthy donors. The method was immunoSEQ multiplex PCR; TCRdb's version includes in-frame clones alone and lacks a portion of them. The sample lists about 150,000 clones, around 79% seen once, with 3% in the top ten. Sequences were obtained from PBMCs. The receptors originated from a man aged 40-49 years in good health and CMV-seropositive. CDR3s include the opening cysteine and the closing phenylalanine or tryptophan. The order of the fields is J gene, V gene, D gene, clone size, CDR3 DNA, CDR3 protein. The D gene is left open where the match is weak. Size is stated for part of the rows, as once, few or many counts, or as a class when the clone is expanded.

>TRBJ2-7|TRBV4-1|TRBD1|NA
TGCGCCAGCAGCCAAACAGGGGCCAAAGGATACGAGCAGTACTTC
CASSQTGAKGYEQYF
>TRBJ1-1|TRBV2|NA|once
TGTGCCAGCAGTGAACTGAGGAACACTGAAGCTTTCTTT
CASSELRNTEAFF
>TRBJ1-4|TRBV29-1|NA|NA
TGCAGCGTTGAACTAAACGAAAAACTGTTTTTT
CSVELNEKLFF
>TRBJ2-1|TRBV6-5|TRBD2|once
TGTGCCAGCAGTTACGGGAGGGTGTCGCGGCAGTTCTTC
CASSYGRVSRQFF
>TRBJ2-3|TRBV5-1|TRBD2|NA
TGCGCCAGCAGCCCGGGACTAGCTGATACAGATACGCAGTATTTT
CASSPGLADTDTQYF
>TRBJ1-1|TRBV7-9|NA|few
TGTTCCAGCAGCTTAGCCTCCGGAGGCGGGAACGCTTTCTTT
CSSSLASGGGNAFF
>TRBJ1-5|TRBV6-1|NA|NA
TGTGCCAGTTTCACAGGCCATAGCAATCAGCCCCAGCATTTT
CASFTGHSNQPQHF
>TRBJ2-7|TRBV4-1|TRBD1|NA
TGCGCCAGCAGCCCCCTGACCGGGACAGGGGGGTCCTACGAGCAGTACTTC
CASSPLTGTGGSYEQYF
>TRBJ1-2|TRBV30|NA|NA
TGTGCCTGGGAGGACACAGGGCTCTATGGCTACACCTTC
CAWEDTGLYGYTF
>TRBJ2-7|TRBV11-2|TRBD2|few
TGTGCCAGCAGCCTAGCGGGAGGAAGTTACGAGCAGTACTTC
CASSLAGGSYEQYF
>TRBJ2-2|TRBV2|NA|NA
TGTGCCAGCAGTCCCGGGACATTGGCCGGGGAGCTGTTTTTT
CASSPGTLAGELFF
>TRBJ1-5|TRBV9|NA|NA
TGTGCCAGCAGCGTAGATGGGGGGAGTCATCAGCCCCAGCATTTT
CASSVDGGSHQPQHF
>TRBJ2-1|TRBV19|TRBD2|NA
TGTGCCAGTCAGCTAGCGGGAGTTTACAATGAGCAGTTCTTC
CASQLAGVYNEQFF
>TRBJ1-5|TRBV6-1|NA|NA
TGTGCCAGCAGTGGGCGGAGGGATCAGCCCCAGCATTTT
CASSGRRDQPQHF
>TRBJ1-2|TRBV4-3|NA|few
TGCGCCAGCAGCCAAGAAGTTCGTTCGGGGTTTGGTGGCTACACCTTC
CASSQEVRSGFGGYTF
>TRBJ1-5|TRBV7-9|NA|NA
TGTGCCAGCAGTTCTAGGCAGTTCAATCAGCCCCAGCATTTT
CASSSRQFNQPQHF
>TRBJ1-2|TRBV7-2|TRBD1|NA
TGTGCCAGCAGCACTTCGACAGGGAACTATGGCTACACCTTC
CASSTSTGNYGYTF
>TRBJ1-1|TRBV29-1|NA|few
TGCAGCGAGTTAGCAGGGCCGAACACTGAAGCTTTCTTT
CSELAGPNTEAFF